This is a list of T cell receptor beta chains from one sample in a study of PD-1 blockade in mismatch repair-deficient tumors. TCRdb keeps only in-frame clones here, not all; method: immunoSEQ multiplex PCR. The repertoire holds roughly 16,000 clones, 84% seen once, with less than 20% in the top ten. The sample consisted of PBMCs, taken before pembrolizumab treatment. The source of these receptors is an adult with mismatch repair-deficient cancer. CDR3s include the opening cysteine and the closing phenylalanine or tryptophan. A D gene is named only where the DNA matches it firmly. Rows may omit the clone size; those that give it use once, few, many or a size class.

V gene	D gene	clone size	J gene	CDR3 DNA	CDR3 protein
TRBV4-3	-	-	TRBJ2-1	TGCGCCAGCAGCCAAGCTGTGCTGGGGGAGCACAATGAGCAGTTCTTC	CASSQAVLGEHNEQFF
TRBV7-2	TRBD1	-	TRBJ1-1	TGTGCCAGCAGCTTAGGTTGGGACAGAGAAGCTTTCTTT	CASSLGWDREAFF
TRBV12-5	TRBD2	-	TRBJ2-7	TGTGCTAGTGGTCCCCAAAGGACTAGCGGCCTCTACGAGCAGTACTTC	CASGPQRTSGLYEQYF
TRBV28	TRBD1	-	TRBJ2-5	TGTGCCAGCACAAAACAGGGGGCTTCGCGGGAGACCCAGTACTTC	CASTKQGASRETQYF
TRBV5-1	TRBD1	-	TRBJ2-7	TGCGCCAGCAGACCACAAAGGGACAGGGGGCCTTACGAGCAGTACTTC	CASRPQRDRGPYEQYF
TRBV7-2	TRBD2	-	TRBJ2-7	TGTGCCAGCAGCTCGAAAAGGACTAGCGGGAACTACGAGCAGTACTTC	CASSSKRTSGNYEQYF
TRBV6-5	-	-	TRBJ1-4	TGTGCCAGCAGTTACTCGAAGGGCGGAAAACTGTTTTTT	CASSYSKGGKLFF
TRBV4-3	-	-	TRBJ2-7	TGCGCCAGCAGCCAAGTGCTAGCGCCGAACTACGAGCAGTACTTC	CASSQVLAPNYEQYF
TRBV6-4	TRBD1	-	TRBJ2-5	TGTGCCAGCAGCGAGGTTCCTCCCGGGACAGCGTTAGTTACCCAGTACTTC	CASSEVPPGTALVTQYF
TRBV18	-	-	TRBJ2-4	TGTGCCAGCTCACCAATTAACTTGGGGGAGGCCAAAAACATTCAGTACTTC	CASSPINLGEAKNIQYF
TRBV11-2	TRBD2	-	TRBJ2-1	TGTGCCAGCAGCTTAGGGGGGACTAGCGGAGCGTACAATGAGCAGTTCTTC	CASSLGGTSGAYNEQFF
TRBV20-1	TRBD2	once	TRBJ2-7	TGCAGTGCCAGGACTAGCTACGAGCAGTACTTC	CSARTSYEQYF
TRBV19	TRBD1	-	TRBJ1-2	TGTGCCAGTAGTATGGGTCGAACAGGGGAAAGCGATGGCTACACCTTC	CASSMGRTGESDGYTF
TRBV11-2	-	-	TRBJ1-2	TGTGCCAGCAGCTTAGAACAGGACTATGGCTACACCTTC	CASSLEQDYGYTF
TRBV18	-	-	TRBJ2-2	TGTGCCAGCTCACCGACCGCAACCGGGGAGCTGTTTTTT	CASSPTATGELFF
TRBV7-9	TRBD1	-	TRBJ2-5	TGTGCCAGCAGCACCGGACAGGTCCAAGAGACCCAGTACTTC	CASSTGQVQETQYF
TRBV7-7	-	-	TRBJ1-5	TGTGCTAGCAGCAAAGCCGGGACGTACCGGGACCTAGGTCGTTTGCCCCAGCATTTT	CASSKAGTYRDLGRLPQHF
TRBV7-2	-	-	TRBJ2-1	TGTGCCAGCAGCCTCCGACTATTTAAGGGCCCAGTCAATGAGCAGTTCTTC	CASSLRLFKGPVNEQFF
TRBV6-1	TRBD1	-	TRBJ1-4	TGTGCCAGCAGTGAAGCGACAGGGACTAATGAAAAACTGTTTTTT	CASSEATGTNEKLFF
TRBV29-1	TRBD2	-	TRBJ2-1	TGCAGCGCATTAGCGGGAGGGCCCTACAATGAGCAGTTCTTC	CSALAGGPYNEQFF
TRBV5-4	-	few	TRBJ2-1	TGTGCCAGCAGCTTGTGGGGGGCTGGATCCTACAATGAGCAGTTCTTC	CASSLWGAGSYNEQFF
TRBV7-2	TRBD1	-	TRBJ2-5	TGTGCCAGCAGCTTAAACAGGGGGGAGACCCAGTACTTC	CASSLNRGETQYF
TRBV30	-	-	TRBJ1-3	TGTGCCTGGAGTGTAAAAAACACCATATATTTT	CAWSVKNTIYF
TRBV19	TRBD2	-	TRBJ2-1	TGTGCCAGTAGTGATCGGACGGGGGGCTCCTACAATGAGCAGTTCTTC	CASSDRTGGSYNEQFF
TRBV5-8	TRBD2	-	TRBJ2-3	TGTGCCAGCAGCTCCAGTAGCGGGAGGGCTACAGATACGCAGTATTTT	CASSSSSGRATDTQYF
TRBV6-5	TRBD2	few	TRBJ2-7	TGTGCCAGCAGTTTCAGGACTAGCGGGTTGTACGAGCAGTACTTC	CASSFRTSGLYEQYF
TRBV28	-	-	TRBJ2-1	TGTGCCAGCAGTTTATGGGGACCGAGCTCCTACAATGAGCAGTTCTTC	CASSLWGPSSYNEQFF
TRBV6-6	TRBD1	-	TRBJ1-3	TGTGCCAGCAGTTCTCCCGGACAGGCCACTGGAAACACCATATATTTT	CASSSPGQATGNTIYF
TRBV5-1	-	-	TRBJ1-1	TGCGCCAGCAGCTTATACGGGGGCGCTGAAGCTTTCTTT	CASSLYGGAEAFF
TRBV19	-	-	TRBJ2-1	TGTGCCAGTGGGCTAGCGAGACTACCAAACTACAATGAGCAGTTCTTC	CASGLARLPNYNEQFF
TRBV7-2	TRBD2	-	TRBJ2-3	TGTGCCAGCAGCTTAGTGGTAGCGGGAGGAGATACGCAGTATTTT	CASSLVVAGGDTQYF
TRBV5-4	-	-	TRBJ2-5	TGTGCCAGCAGCTTTTCCCCAGGACTGGCAGGGGAGACCCAGTACTTC	CASSFSPGLAGETQYF
TRBV5-4	-	-	TRBJ2-7	TGTGCCAGCAGCTCGGACTCACGCCCAGCCTACGAGCAGTACTTC	CASSSDSRPAYEQYF
TRBV28	TRBD2	-	TRBJ2-5	TGTGCCAGCAGTTTCACTAGCGATCCCCCGGAGACCCAGTACTTC	CASSFTSDPPETQYF
TRBV5-1	TRBD2	-	TRBJ2-6	TGCGCCAGCAGCTTGGCCAGGGCGGGAGCTTCCTCTGGGGCCAACGTCCTGACTTTC	CASSLARAGASSGANVLTF
TRBV5-4	TRBD2	few	TRBJ2-1	TGTGCCAGCAGCTGGGGGGAACTAGCGGGAGTTAATGAGCAGTTCTTC	CASSWGELAGVNEQFF
TRBV7-9	TRBD1	-	TRBJ2-5	TGTGCCAGCAGCTCGAGAAACTCAGGGGGCTTCGAGACCCAGTACTTC	CASSSRNSGGFETQYF
TRBV10-2	-	-	TRBJ2-7	TGCGCCAGCAGGATAGACAGGTACTACGAGCAGTACTTC	CASRIDRYYEQYF
TRBV7-8	TRBD2	-	TRBJ2-1	TGTGCCAGCAGCTTAGTGGTGGCTAGCGGGAGTTTTGATGAGCAGTTCTTC	CASSLVVASGSFDEQFF
TRBV2	TRBD2	-	TRBJ2-7	TGTGCCAGCAGTGACCGGGGGGGGTTCTACGAGCAGTACTTC	CASSDRGGFYEQYF
TRBV13	TRBD2	-	TRBJ2-7	TGTGCCAGCAGCTTTAGCGGGAGTACCCCGTGGGGCGAGCAGTACTTC	CASSFSGSTPWGEQYF
TRBV5-6	-	once	TRBJ2-1	TGTGCCAGCAGCTTAACTCGCGGAGAAAGTTACAATGAGCAGTTCTTC	CASSLTRGESYNEQFF
TRBV4-3	TRBD1	-	TRBJ2-2	TGCGCCAGCAGCCAAGACCCCCCAGGGGGCATTACCGGGGAGCTGTTTTTT	CASSQDPPGGITGELFF
TRBV4-2	-	-	TRBJ1-3	TGTGCCAGCAGCCAAGCCAGGATCTTCTCTGGAAACACCATATATTTT	CASSQARIFSGNTIYF
TRBV28	-	-	TRBJ1-2	TGTGCCAGCAGTTTTCCTCCGACAGAGCTCTATGGCTACACCTTC	CASSFPPTELYGYTF
TRBV29-1	-	-	TRBJ2-7	TGCAGCGTTGTGGGCCAGGGAGTTTACGAGCAGTACTTC	CSVVGQGVYEQYF
TRBV28	TRBD1	-	TRBJ2-6	TGTGCCAGCATAGGGGGCAGTAACCTCTCTGGGGCCAACGTCCTGACTTTC	CASIGGSNLSGANVLTF
TRBV2	-	-	TRBJ2-2	TGTGCCAGCAGTCTGAGCGGGGAGCTGTTTTTT	CASSLSGELFF
TRBV5-4	-	-	TRBJ2-1	TGTGCCAGCAGCTTGGGGTTTTACAATGATGAGCAGTTCTTC	CASSLGFYNDEQFF
TRBV30	-	-	TRBJ1-1	TGTGCCTGGAGTGGGTTCTATAGGACTGAAGCTTTCTTT	CAWSGFYRTEAFF
TRBV28	-	-	TRBJ2-2	TGTGCCAGCAGGACAGCTTACACCGGGGAGCTGTTTTTT	CASRTAYTGELFF
TRBV28	-	-	TRBJ1-2	TGTGCCAGCAGTTTTCGCCGTGGGGGCAGGGTTTACTATGGCTACACCTTC	CASSFRRGGRVYYGYTF
TRBV4-2	-	-	TRBJ2-6	TGTGCCAGCAGCCAAGATTCGAACTCTGGGGCCAACGTCCTGACTTTC	CASSQDSNSGANVLTF
TRBV29-1	-	-	TRBJ2-1	TGCAGCGTTTTACGGCAGGGCGGCGTTTACAATGAGCAGTTCTTC	CSVLRQGGVYNEQFF
TRBV28	-	-	TRBJ2-6	TGTGCCAGCAGTTTGTCGGAGAGTGACATCCCCGGGGCCAACGTCCTGACTTTC	CASSLSESDIPGANVLTF